This entry lists 11 T cell receptor beta chains sequenced from one sample in a study of cytomegalovirus exposure and HLA in healthy donors. This PCR relied on a set of 60 Vbeta primers and 13 Jbeta primers. Some clones are missing from TCRdb's copy, which holds only in-frame ones; the method was immunoSEQ multiplex PCR. Among 130,000 or so clones listed, roughly two thirds were seen once. The sequenced sample was PBMCs. These receptors were taken from a male donor in good health and CMV-seronegative.

The chain links TRBV28 to TRBJ2-1, with a weak D call TRBD2 (7 bases). This CDR3 region has 15 residues. Germline V gene lookup returns CDR1 MDHEN and CDR2 SYDVKM. V lost 3 bases and J 9 bases, leaving 18 bases between the germline ends. The CDR3 reads CASSLGRGAFGEQFF. Here the CDR3 DNA reads TGTGCCAGCAGTTTGGGGAGGGGGGCCTTCGGTGAGCAGTTCTTC. The full variable domain, its missing parts supplied by reference TRBV28 and TRBJ2-1, is DVKVTQSSRYLVKRTGEKVFLECVQDMDHENMFWYRQDPGLGLRLIYFSYDVKMKEKGDIPEGYSVSREKKERFSLILESASTNQTSMYLCASSLGRGAFGEQFFGPGTRLTVL.

CDR3 region: CASSGQSAGTQYF. DNA of the CDR3: TGTGCCAGCAGTGGACAGAGCGCCGGGACCCAGTACTTC. The chain recombines TRBV2 with TRBJ2-5; TRBD1 might be the D (5 bases). The CDR3 covers 13 residues. Deletions cut 4 bases from V and 7 bases from J, with 13 bases between. Germline CDR1 is SNHLY and CDR2 is FYNNEI.

The chain couples TRBV5-6 to TRBJ2-7, with a weak D call TRBD2 (5 bases). Germline V gene sequence: CDR1 SGHDT, CDR2 YYEEEE. V lost 7 bases to trimming and J lost 6 bases, with 20 bases between them. The CDR3 sequence is 14 residues long. CDR3 amino acids: CASSYVELRGEQYF. In DNA form, the CDR3 reads TGTGCCAGCTCTTATGTGGAATTACGGGGCGAGCAGTACTTC.

In its sample, this clone was seen a few times. This chain joins TRBV10-3 and TRBJ1-1; 7 bases agree with TRBD1. Looked up from germline, CDR1 is ENHRY and CDR2 is SYGVKD. V trimming: 4 bases; J trimming: 3 bases; junction bases outside the gene matches: 11. The CDR3 sequence is 16 residues long. The CDR3 protein is CAISGNSGTAYTEAFF. DNA of the CDR3: TGTGCCATCAGTGGGAACTCCGGGACAGCGTACACTGAAGCTTTCTTT.

The chain combines TRBV9 with TRBJ1-1; D call uncertain. Trimming shortened V by 6 bases and J by 1 base, and 13 bases separated the two germline ends. Germline lookup yields CDR1 SGDLS and CDR2 YYNGEE. CDR3 length: 14 residues. CDR3 residues: CASKSSGGNTEAFF. The CDR3, as DNA: TGTGCCAGCAAGTCATCAGGAGGGAACACTGAAGCTTTCTTT.

The CDR3 spells CASILGAGYNEQFF. The CDR3 DNA sequence: TGTGCCAGCATCCTAGGGGCCGGCTACAATGAGCAGTTCTTC. This chain joins TRBV7-2 and TRBJ2-1, with TRBD1 as a possible D gene (5 bases). The V and J ends lost 7 bases and 3 bases respectively, with 13 bases between them. This CDR3 spans 14 amino acids. CDR1 SGHTA and CDR2 FQGNSA come from the germline V gene.

The chain uses TRBV6-4 and TRBJ2-1, with 7 bases that match TRBD1. The J segment lost 0 bases and the V segment lost 3 bases, leaving 2 bases of the junction unmatched. Germline V gene lookup returns CDR1 MRHNA and CDR2 SNTAGT. The CDR3 contains 15 residues. CDR3 region: CASSEGQSSYNEQFF. The CDR3 nucleotides are TGTGCCAGCAGTGAGGGACAGAGCTCCTACAATGAGCAGTTCTTC.

The chain couples TRBV9 to TRBJ2-7, with D unresolved. CDR3 length: 14 residues. Germline CDR1 and CDR2: SGDLS and YYNGEE. The V gene lost 2 bases and the J gene lost 0 bases, with 9 bases spanning the gap. CDR3 sequence: CASSVAAYSYEQYF. In DNA form, the CDR3 reads TGTGCCAGCAGCGTGGCCGCTTACTCCTACGAGCAGTACTTC.

This clone showed up just a few times. V and J are TRBV5-6 and TRBJ2-7; D is possibly TRBD2 (6 bases). Germline V gene sequence: CDR1 SGHDT, CDR2 YYEEEE. This CDR3 has 14 amino acids. The V gene lost 0 bases and the J gene lost 6 bases, with 13 bases spanning the gap. The CDR3, as DNA: TGTGCCAGCAGCTTGGCCTCTAGCGTGGGCGAGCAGTACTTC. This encodes CASSLASSVGEQYF.

This clone was seen once. The CDR3 is CASSPGTDFSYEQYF. The DNA of the CDR3 is TGCGCCAGCAGCCCAGGGACAGATTTTTCCTACGAGCAGTACTTC. The V and J genes are TRBV4-1 and TRBJ2-7; 7 bases line up with TRBD1. Germline CDR1 and CDR2: MGHRA and YSYEKL. Trimming cost V 4 bases and J 1 base; bases outside gene matches: 7. This CDR3 spans 15 amino acids.

In its sample, this clone was seen once. This chain connects TRBV6-1 to TRBJ1-1, with 9 bases identical to TRBD1. CDR3 size: 14 residues. Trimming removed 5 bases from V and 3 bases from J; junction bases left unmatched: 4. CDR1 and CDR2 (germline): MNHNS, SASEGT. The CDR3 sequence: CASSTRTGDTEAFF. The CDR3, as DNA: TGTGCCAGCAGTACCCGGACAGGGGACACTGAAGCTTTCTTT.